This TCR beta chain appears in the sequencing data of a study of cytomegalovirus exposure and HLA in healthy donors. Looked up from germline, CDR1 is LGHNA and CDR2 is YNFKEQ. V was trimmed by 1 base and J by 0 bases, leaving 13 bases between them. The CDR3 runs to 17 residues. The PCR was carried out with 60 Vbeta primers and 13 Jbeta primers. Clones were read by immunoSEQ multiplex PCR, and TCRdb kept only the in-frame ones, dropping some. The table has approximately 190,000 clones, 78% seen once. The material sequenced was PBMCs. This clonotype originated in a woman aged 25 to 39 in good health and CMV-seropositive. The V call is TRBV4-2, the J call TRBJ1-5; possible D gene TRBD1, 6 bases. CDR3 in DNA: TGTGCCAGCAGCCAAGCGGGGACACCTGATAGCAATCAGCCCCAGCATTTT. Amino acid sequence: CASSQAGTPDSNQPQHF.